The 25 T cell receptor beta chains below all came from one sample that was sequenced in a study of blood T cell repertoires in COVID-19. The protocol was immunoSEQ multiplex PCR, while the TCRdb copy is restricted to in-frame clones and leaves out a portion. The data show about 370,000 clones, over 75% seen once. Sequencing used PBMCs or T cells enriched from blood (not recorded which). The receptor set was obtained from a man between 18 and 29 years old who had recovered from COVID-19.

The CDR3 region is CASSQDRDRGRSWGYTF. The DNA of the CDR3 is TGCGCCAGCAGCCAAGATAGGGACAGGGGCCGTTCTTGGGGCTACACCTTC. The chain has TRBV4-1 and TRBJ1-2, with 10 bases matching TRBD1. Germline assignment: CDR1 MGHRA and CDR2 YSYEKL. The CDR3 is made up of 17 amino acids. Germline trimming cut 0 bases from V and 8 bases from J; bases unmatched to any gene: 12.

The V and J genes are TRBV18 and TRBJ2-7; 7 nucleotides align to TRBD1. CDR1 and CDR2 (germline): KGHSH, LQKENI. The junction had 22 bases not matched to a gene; V was cut back by 2 bases and J by 3 bases. This CDR3 spans 20 amino acids. The CDR3, as DNA: TGTGCCAGCTCACCAACTCCTACAGGGGCCGCTTCCTCCCCTTTCTACGAGCAGTACTTC. It yields the protein CASSPTPTGAASSPFYEQYF.

The chain carries TRBV28 and TRBJ2-7, with a weak D call TRBD2 (6 bases). Germline V gene lookup returns CDR1 MDHEN and CDR2 SYDVKM. V lost 6 bases and J lost 3, with 12 bases in between. The CDR3 runs to 13 residues. CDR3 sequence reads: CASRRGLGYEQYF. The CDR3 DNA reads TGTGCCAGCAGGCGGGGACTGGGCTACGAGCAGTACTTC.

The chain combines TRBV7-9 with TRBJ2-7, with TRBD1 matching 7 bases. Per the germline V gene, CDR1 is SEHNR and CDR2 is FQNEAQ (reference sequence). The CDR3 loop spans 16 amino acids. The trim removed 0 bases at V and 9 bases at J, leaving 14 bases unmatched. The CDR3 protein is CASSLATRGTSAGQYF. Written as DNA, the CDR3 is TGTGCCAGCAGCTTAGCGACCAGGGGGACCAGTGCCGGGCAGTACTTC.

This rearrangement joins TRBV27 to TRBJ1-1, with D maybe TRBD1 (5 bases). Germline assignment: CDR1 MNHEY and CDR2 SMNVEV (reference sequence). V gave up 4 bases and J gave up 2 bases, with 11 bases separating them. CDR3 size: 14 residues. CDR3 in DNA: TGTGCCAGCAGTTGGGGCGGGGCTAACACTGAAGCTTTCTTT. Translation gives CASSWGGANTEAFF.

This clone showed up just once. V is TRBV30 and J is TRBJ2-5; the D gene is possibly TRBD1 (5 bases). CDR3 size: 14 residues. The V gene lost 4 bases and the J gene lost 2 bases, with 14 bases spanning the gap. Germline V gene data show CDR1 as GTSNPN and CDR2 as SVGIG (reference sequence). The DNA for the CDR3 is TGTGCCTGGATCGCTGGGGCTCCGCAAGAGACCCAGTACTTC. Its protein product is CAWIAGAPQETQYF.

This chain links TRBV10-2 with TRBJ1-6, with 11 bases that match TRBD1. CDR1 WSHSY and CDR2 SAAADI come from the germline V gene. After removal of 6 bases from V and 9 bases from J, the junction contained 4 bases not matched to a gene. This CDR3 spans 14 amino acids. The CDR3 loop is CASSGQGASSPLHF. In DNA, the CDR3 is TGCGCCAGCAGCGGACAGGGGGCGAGTTCACCCCTCCACTTT.

This clone has just one count. The V and J genes are TRBV27 and TRBJ2-2, with 8 bases lining up with TRBD1. The CDR3 is made up of 14 amino acids. Germline values: CDR1 MNHEY, CDR2 SMNVEV (reference sequence). V was clipped by 10 bases and J by 1 base; unmatched bases: 5. In nucleotides, the CDR3 is TGTGCCACCACCGGGACAGGGAACACCGGGGAGCTGTTTTTT. Residues: CATTGTGNTGELFF.

The rearrangement joins TRBV24-1 to TRBJ2-5; 9 bases agree with TRBD2. V was clipped by 4 bases and J by 5 bases; unmatched bases: 4. The germline V gene encodes CDR1 KGHDR and CDR2 SFDVKD. The CDR3 extends over 14 amino acids. CDR3 sequence reads: CATSEAGGLETQYF. In DNA form, the CDR3 reads TGTGCCACCAGTGAAGCGGGAGGTCTTGAGACCCAGTACTTC.

This clone has just one count. The V call is TRBV7-9, the J call TRBJ2-5; D may be TRBD2 (6 bases). V was clipped by 5 bases and J by 2 bases, with 21 bases between them. The CDR3 contains 17 residues. CDR1 and CDR2 from the germline V gene are SEHNR and FQNEAQ (reference sequence). The CDR3 spells CASSPFREMLKQETQYF. The DNA of the CDR3 is TGTGCCAGCAGCCCCTTTCGGGAGATGTTGAAACAAGAGACCCAGTACTTC.

In this sample, this clone turned up once. V gene TRBV14 combines with J gene TRBJ1-3, with 8 bases identical to TRBD1. This CDR3 contains 16 residues. Per germline, CDR1 SGHDN and CDR2 FVKESK. V shed 2 bases and J 3 bases; nucleotides not matched to a gene: 6. This CDR3 reads CASSQTGQGGGNTIYF. CDR3 sequence (DNA): TGTGCCAGCAGCCAAACCGGACAGGGCGGTGGAAACACCATATATTTT.

The chain combines TRBV6-5 with TRBJ1-6, with 8 bases identical to TRBD1. The germline CDR1 and CDR2 sequences are MNHEY and SVGAGI. The CDR3 consists of 15 residues. Trimming at V came to 6 bases and at J to 5 bases, leaving 6 bases not matched to a gene. The CDR3 DNA reads as TGTGCCAGCAGGGACGGACAGGGTAATAATTCACCCCTCCACTTT. It is translated as CASRDGQGNNSPLHF.

Details on this clone: The sample carries other DNA sequences with the same CDR3. The chain recombines TRBV10-1 with TRBJ1-1, with D hard to call. The length of the CDR3 is 13 residues. Germline lookup yields CDR1 WNHNN and CDR2 SYGVQD (reference sequence). Trimming took 1 base from V and 1 from J, leaving 4 bases between them. CDR3 nucleotides: TGCGCCAGCAGTGAGTACAGGAACACTGAAGCTTTCTTT. This sequence encodes CASSEYRNTEAFF.

This rearrangement joins TRBV7-2 to TRBJ1-5; D unclear. Trimming removed 8 bases from V and 5 bases from J, with 13 bases in between. The CDR3 extends over 13 amino acids. In germline, CDR1 is SGHTA, CDR2 FQGNSA. The CDR3 reads CASRLRGYQPQHF. Written as DNA, the CDR3 is TGTGCCAGCCGTCTTCGGGGTTATCAGCCCCAGCATTTT.

With respect to this clone: Other nucleotide sequences in the sample specify the same CDR3. The genes are TRBV18 and TRBJ1-4; 9 bases map to TRBD1. Trimming took 6 bases from V and 8 from J; bases not matched to a gene: 4. The CDR3 length is 13 residues. The germline gives CDR1 KGHSH, CDR2 LQKENI. The CDR3 region is CASSRGQGEKLFF. In DNA, the CDR3 is TGTGCCAGCTCGCGGGGACAGGGAGAAAAACTGTTTTTT.

The CDR3 loop is CASSRPGLAGSDTQYF. DNA of the CDR3: TGTGCCAGCAGTCGGCCGGGACTAGCGGGATCGGATACGCAGTATTTT. The rearrangement joins TRBV28 to TRBJ2-3; 13 positions agree with TRBD2. Germline loops: CDR1 MDHEN, CDR2 SYDVKM. V shed 5 bases, J shed 6 bases, and the junction held 8 bases outside the gene matches. This CDR3 comprises 16 residues.

Note on this clone: This same CDR3 is encoded by further DNA sequences in the sample. The V and J genes are TRBV5-1 and TRBJ1-3; 7 bases line up with TRBD1. The germline CDR1 and CDR2 sequences are SGHRS and YFSETQ. The ends lost 4 bases at V and 4 bases at J; junction bases unmatched: 5. The CDR3 has 14 amino acids. The CDR3 sequence is CASSPGTAGNTIYF. Here the CDR3 DNA reads TGCGCCAGCAGCCCGGGGACAGCGGGAAACACCATATATTTT.

The V call is TRBV9, the J call TRBJ1-1, with no clear D. Germline V gene sequence: CDR1 SGDLS, CDR2 YYNGEE. Trimming pared 0 bases from V and 4 bases from J, leaving 10 bases between. The CDR3 has 14 residues. The CDR3 sequence: CASSVGQGGTEAFF. The CDR3 DNA follows: TGTGCCAGCAGCGTAGGGCAAGGAGGCACTGAAGCTTTCTTT.

On this clone: This sample includes further DNA sequences coding for the same CDR3. The chain employs TRBV7-8 and TRBJ1-1; D is uncertain. There are 13 residues in the CDR3. Germline-derived CDR1 and CDR2 are SGHVS and FQNEAQ. V lost 3 bases to trimming and J lost 4 bases, with 9 bases between them. The CDR3 loop is CASSLGSGTEAFF. CDR3 DNA sequence: TGTGCCAGCAGCTTGGGGAGTGGCACTGAAGCTTTCTTT.

The rearrangement joins TRBV20-1 to TRBJ2-2; D uncertain. Germline V gene sequence: CDR1 DFQATT, CDR2 SNEGSKA (reference sequence). Deletions cut 3 bases from V and 3 bases from J, with 5 bases between. The CDR3 spans 12 residues. CDR3 amino acids: CSASIYTGELFF. The CDR3 DNA sequence: TGCAGTGCTAGTATCTACACCGGGGAGCTGTTTTTT.

This sequence joins TRBV2 and TRBJ1-2; TRBD1 is a possible D gene (6 bases). CDR3 size: 13 residues. V was cut by 6 bases and J by 6 bases, with 14 bases left in between. Germline V gives CDR1 SNHLY, CDR2 FYNNEI. CDR3 region: CASSVDRRHGYTF. CDR3 nucleotide sequence: TGTGCCAGCAGCGTTGACAGGCGACATGGCTACACCTTC.

A single count supports this clone. The chain employs TRBV11-3 and TRBJ2-3, with TRBD2 matching over 9 bases. The V gene end was trimmed by 2 bases and the J gene end by 6 bases; junction bases not matched to a gene: 12. The length of the CDR3 is 17 residues. CDR1 is SGHNT, CDR2 YENEEA, per germline. This CDR3 reads CASSLSFGGGAWDTQYF. CDR3 DNA: TGTGCCAGCAGCTTAAGTTTCGGCGGGGGGGCCTGGGATACGCAGTATTTT.

J is TRBJ1-3 and V is TRBV5-1; D not certain. This CDR3 is built from 19 residues. The germline V gene encodes CDR1 SGHRS and CDR2 YFSETQ. Between the trimmed V and J ends, which lost 4 bases and 0 bases, there was a span of 23 bases. CDR3 in amino acids: CASSLDLTLPPTSGNTIYF. CDR3 DNA sequence: TGCGCCAGCAGCCTAGATCTGACTCTTCCCCCCACCTCTGGAAACACCATATATTTT. Using reference TRBV5-1 and TRBJ1-3 for the parts outside the CDR3, the full variable domain is KAGVTQTPRYLIKTRGQQVTLSCSPISGHRSVSWYQQTPGQGLQFLFEYFSETQRNKGNFPGRFSGRQFSNSRSEMNVSTLELGDSALYLCASSLDLTLPPTSGNTIYFGEGSWLTVV.

The chain employs TRBV2 and TRBJ1-3; no clear D. Germline loops: CDR1 SNHLY, CDR2 FYNNEI. The V gene lost 4 bases and the J gene lost 1 base, with 14 bases spanning the gap. CDR3 length: 16 amino acids. In DNA, the CDR3 is TGTGCCAGCAGTGGGGCCGCCAGCCCTTCTGGAAACACCATATATTTT. Amino acids: CASSGAASPSGNTIYF.

In regard to this clone: The sample carries other DNA sequences with the same CDR3. The chain joins TRBV5-1 to TRBJ2-2; D remains ambiguous. This CDR3 has 12 amino acids. Germline V gene data show CDR1 as SGHRS and CDR2 as YFSETQ. The V and J ends lost 5 bases and 1 base respectively, with 3 bases between them. The CDR3 region is CASSLNTGELFF. The DNA of the CDR3 is TGCGCCAGCAGTCTGAACACCGGGGAGCTGTTTTTT.